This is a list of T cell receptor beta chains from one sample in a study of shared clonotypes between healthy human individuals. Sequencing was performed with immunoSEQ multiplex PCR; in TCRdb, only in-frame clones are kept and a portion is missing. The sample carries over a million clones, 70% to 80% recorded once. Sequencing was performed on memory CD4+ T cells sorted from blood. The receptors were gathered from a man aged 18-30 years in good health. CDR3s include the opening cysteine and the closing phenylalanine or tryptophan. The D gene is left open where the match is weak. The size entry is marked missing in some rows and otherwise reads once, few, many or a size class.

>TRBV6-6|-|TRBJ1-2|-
TGTGCCAGCACAGGGGACGAAAGCTATGGCTACACCTTC
CASTGDESYGYTF
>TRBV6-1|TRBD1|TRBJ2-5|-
TGTGCCAGCAGTGCTCAGGGGGAAGAGACCCAGTACTTC
CASSAQGEETQYF
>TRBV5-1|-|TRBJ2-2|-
TGCGCCAGCAGCTTGTTTGGGTTAGCCGGCGGGGAGCTGTTTTTT
CASSLFGLAGGELFF
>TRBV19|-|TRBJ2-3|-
TGTGCCAGTAGTACAGGACGGGGCGGCACAGATACGCAGTATTTT
CASSTGRGGTDTQYF
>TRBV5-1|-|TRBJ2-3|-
TGCGCCAGCAGCGTGGGGCAGGGAGGCACAGATACGCAGTATTTT
CASSVGQGGTDTQYF
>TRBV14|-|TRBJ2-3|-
TGTGCCAGCAGCCCCCCGGGCAGGTACACAGATACGCAGTATTTT
CASSPPGRYTDTQYF
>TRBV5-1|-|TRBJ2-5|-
TGCGCCAGCAGCTTCTCGCAGAGCCAAGAGACCCAGTACTTC
CASSFSQSQETQYF
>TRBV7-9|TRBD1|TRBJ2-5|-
TGTGCCAGCAGCTTAGGGGGACAGCAAGAGACCCAGTACTTC
CASSLGGQQETQYF
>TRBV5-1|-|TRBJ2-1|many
TGCGCCAGCAGCTTGGGAGGGAATGAGCAGTTCTTC
CASSLGGNEQFF
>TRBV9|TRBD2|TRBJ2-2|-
TGTGCCAGCAGCTTAGGACTAGCGGATAGGAACACCGGGGAGCTGTTTTTT
CASSLGLADRNTGELFF
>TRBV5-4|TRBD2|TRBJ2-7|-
TGTGCCAGCAGCTTTGGAGGATTAGCGGGAGTGGGGGAGCAGTACTTC
CASSFGGLAGVGEQYF
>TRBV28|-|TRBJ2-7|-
TGTGCCAGCAGTTTCCTTTCCTACGGGCAGTACTTC
CASSFLSYGQYF
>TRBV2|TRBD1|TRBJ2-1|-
TGTGCCAGCCGGGGACAGTCTTATGAGCAGTTCTTC
CASRGQSYEQFF
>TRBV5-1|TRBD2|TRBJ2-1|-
TGCGCCAGCAGCGTGGGACTAGCGGGAGCCCCACGGGAGCAGTTCTTC
CASSVGLAGAPREQFF
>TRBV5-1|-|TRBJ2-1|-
TGCGCCAGCAGCAGGGGACCGGGCTGGATGGAGCAGTTCTTC
CASSRGPGWMEQFF
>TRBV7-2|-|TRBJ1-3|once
TGTGCCAGCAGCCAGCCCGATGGCGGCATCTCTGGAAACACCATATATTTT
CASSQPDGGISGNTIYF
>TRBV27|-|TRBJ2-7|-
TGTGCCAGCAGGTTAAAGCTAGGGACCCTGGATGGCTACGAGCAGTACTTC
CASRLKLGTLDGYEQYF
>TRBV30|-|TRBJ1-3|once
TGTGCCGGACGCCAGGGGATCGGAAACACCATATATTTT
CAGRQGIGNTIYF
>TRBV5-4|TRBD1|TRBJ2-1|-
TGTGCCAGCAGCCCAGGGACAGGGAGGTCCTACAATGAGCAGTTCTTC
CASSPGTGRSYNEQFF
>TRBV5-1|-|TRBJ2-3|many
TGCGCCAGCAGCGCCACTGGGCAGGATACGCAGTATTTT
CASSATGQDTQYF
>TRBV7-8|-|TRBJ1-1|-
TGTGCCAGCGCCAAAGACCAGGGTGAAGCTTTCTTT
CASAKDQGEAFF
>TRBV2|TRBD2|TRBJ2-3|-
TGTGCCAGCACCCGAGCGGGGGGCACAGATACGCAGTATTTT
CASTRAGGTDTQYF
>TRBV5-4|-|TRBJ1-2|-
TGTGCCAGCAGCTTGGACGGGGGCCGTGACTATGGCTACACCTTC
CASSLDGGRDYGYTF
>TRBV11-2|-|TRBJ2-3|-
TGTGCCAGCAGCCCGGAAGGGACTAGCACAGATACGCAGTATTTT
CASSPEGTSTDTQYF
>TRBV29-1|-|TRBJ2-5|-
TGCAGCGTTGTGGGGGGAGAGGGGACCCAGTACTTC
CSVVGGEGTQYF
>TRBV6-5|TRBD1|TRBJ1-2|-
TGTGCCACCCTCGACTTCGGACAGGTGTTCGGTGGCTACACCTTC
CATLDFGQVFGGYTF
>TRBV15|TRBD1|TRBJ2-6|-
TGTGCCACCAGCAGATTCCCGGGACAGTCTGGGGCCAACGTCCTGACTTTC
CATSRFPGQSGANVLTF
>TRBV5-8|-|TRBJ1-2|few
TGTGCCAGCAGTTCCGGGACCTTTCTCGGCCTTAACTATGGCTACACCTTC
CASSSGTFLGLNYGYTF
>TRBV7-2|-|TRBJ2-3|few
TGTGCCAGCAGCCGGTCAGATACGCAGTATTTT
CASSRSDTQYF
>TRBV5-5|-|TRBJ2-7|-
TGTGCCAGCAGCCCGGGACAAAACTCCTACGAGCAGTACTTC
CASSPGQNSYEQYF
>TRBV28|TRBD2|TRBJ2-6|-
TGTGCCAGCAAGGGCGGGGGGTCCTCTGGGGCCAACGTCCTGACTTTC
CASKGGGSSGANVLTF
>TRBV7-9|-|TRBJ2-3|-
TGTGCCAGCAGCTTAGGCCAGAGCAGCGAGACAGATACGCAGTATTTT
CASSLGQSSETDTQYF
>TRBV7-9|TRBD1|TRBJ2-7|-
TGTGCCAGCAGCCCCCGGGCAGGGGGAACCCACGAGCAGTACTTC
CASSPRAGGTHEQYF
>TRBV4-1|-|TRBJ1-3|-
TGCGCCAGCAGCCACGCTGGACAGCTGGCTGGAAACACCATATATTTT
CASSHAGQLAGNTIYF
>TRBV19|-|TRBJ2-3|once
TGTGCCAGTGGCAGGGTCACAGATACGCAGTATTTT
CASGRVTDTQYF
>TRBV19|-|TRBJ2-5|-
TGTGCCAGTAGTATCACAGGTTTTCGCGAGACCCAGTACTTC
CASSITGFRETQYF
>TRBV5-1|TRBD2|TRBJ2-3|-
TGCGCCAGCAGCGAGCGGGAAGCCACAGATACGCAGTATTTT
CASSEREATDTQYF
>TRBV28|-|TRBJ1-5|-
TGTGCCAGCAAGGGGCTAAATCAGCCCCAGCATTTT
CASKGLNQPQHF
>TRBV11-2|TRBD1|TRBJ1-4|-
TGTGCCACCTCGGGACAGGGGAATGAAAAACTGTTTTTT
CATSGQGNEKLFF
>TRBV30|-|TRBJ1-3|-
TGTGCCTGGGAGGGGTCTTTTAGGGGCCCTGGAAACACCATATATTTT
CAWEGSFRGPGNTIYF
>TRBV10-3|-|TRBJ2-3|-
TGTGCCATCACGCTTGGACAGTCCACAGATACGCAGTATTTT
CAITLGQSTDTQYF
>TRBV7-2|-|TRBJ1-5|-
TGTGCCAGCAGCTCTCGCCGGGGTAATCAGCCCCAGCATTTT
CASSSRRGNQPQHF
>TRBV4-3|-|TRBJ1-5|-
TGCGCCAGCAGCCAAGATGGGTATCAGCCCCAGCATTTT
CASSQDGYQPQHF
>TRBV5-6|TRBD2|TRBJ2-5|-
TGTGCCAGCAGCCCTAGGACTAGCGGGGCCCAAGAGACCCAGTACTTC
CASSPRTSGAQETQYF
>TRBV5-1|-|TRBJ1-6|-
TGCGCCAGCAGCTTGGGGGAGGGGTCGGCTTCACCCCTCCACTTT
CASSLGEGSASPLHF
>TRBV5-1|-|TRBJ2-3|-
TGCGCCAGCAGCTTGGGGAGGAGGGATACGCAGTATTTT
CASSLGRRDTQYF
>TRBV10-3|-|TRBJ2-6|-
TGTGCCATAAGGGAAGCCGGGGCCAACGTCCTGACTTTC
CAIREAGANVLTF
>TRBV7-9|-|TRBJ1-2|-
TGTGCCAGCAGCCCTGGGACCGCCAACGCTAACTATGGCTACACCTTC
CASSPGTANANYGYTF
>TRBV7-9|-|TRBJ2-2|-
TGTGCCAGCAGCTTACTAGATACGAACACCGGGGAGCTGTTTTTT
CASSLLDTNTGELFF
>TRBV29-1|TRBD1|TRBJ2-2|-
TGCAGCGTTGGGACAGGCGGGAACACCGGGGAGCTGTTTTTT
CSVGTGGNTGELFF
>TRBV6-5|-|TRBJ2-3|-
TGTGCCAGCAGTCCAGGGGGGGGAAGCACAGATACGCAGTATTTT
CASSPGGGSTDTQYF
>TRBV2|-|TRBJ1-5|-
TGTGCCAGCAGTGGAAGGCGGGGGCAGCATTTT
CASSGRRGQHF
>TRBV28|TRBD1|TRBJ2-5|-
TGTGCCAGTAACAGGGGGCTCCAAGAGACCCAGTACTTC
CASNRGLQETQYF
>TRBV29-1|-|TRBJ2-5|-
TGCAGCGTTGCCTTCGATGGTATTTTGACCCAGTACTTC
CSVAFDGILTQYF
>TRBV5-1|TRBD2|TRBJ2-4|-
TGCGCCAGCAGCATTGGGACTAGCGGACTCCTAGCCAAAAACATTCAGTACTTC
CASSIGTSGLLAKNIQYF
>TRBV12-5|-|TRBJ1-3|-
TGTGCTAGTGGTTTGGAGGTACCGGTTCTCTCTGGAAACACCATATATTTT
CASGLEVPVLSGNTIYF
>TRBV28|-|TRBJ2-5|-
TGTGCCAGCAGTCCCCCGGGACAAACGAGTGGCCAAGAGACCCAGTACTTC
CASSPPGQTSGQETQYF